The rows below give T cell receptor beta chains drawn from one sample of a study of T cell responses to AZD1222 COVID-19 vaccine. Clones were sequenced by immunoSEQ multiplex PCR, and TCRdb holds only the in-frame ones, with some missing. The sample holds 45,000 to 55,000 clones; more than 60% are singletons and the top ten take roughly 22%. The sequenced sample was peripheral blood, obtained on day 0 of MenACWY control vaccination. Every receptor here comes from an adult in good health. Both conserved end residues are part of each CDR3. A D gene is named only where the DNA matches it firmly. A row's size may be missing; if present it is once, few, many or a size class.

>.|TRBV29-1|TRBJ1-4|14|.
CSVEGTLSNEKLFF
TGCAGCGTCGAGGGGACCCTCTCTAATGAAAAACTGTTTTTT
>few|TRBV10-3|TRBJ1-6|13|.
CAITDSFNSPLHF
TGTGCCATCACAGACAGCTTCAATTCACCCCTCCACTTT
>.|TRBV6-4|TRBJ2-3|13|.
CASSYDSTDTQYF
TGTGCCAGCAGTTATGATAGCACAGATACGCAGTATTTT
>.|TRBV5-5|TRBJ1-6|13|.
CASGDSGDSPLHF
TGTGCCAGCGGCGACTCGGGGGATTCACCCCTCCACTTT
>.|TRBV12-3/TRBV12-4|TRBJ2-3|13|TRBD2
CASTSGYTDTQYF
TGTGCCAGCACTAGCGGGTACACAGATACGCAGTATTTT
>.|TRBV12-3/TRBV12-4|TRBJ2-5|13|.
CASTTTVGETQYF
TGTGCCAGCACCACGACGGTGGGAGAGACCCAGTACTTC
>few|TRBV5-4|TRBJ1-2|13|.
CASSLAGIDGYTF
TGTGCCAGCAGCTTGGCAGGGATTGATGGCTACACCTTC
>once|TRBV2|TRBJ2-3|15|.
CASSETRTATDTQYF
TGTGCCAGCAGTGAAACAAGGACAGCCACAGATACGCAGTATTTT
>.|TRBV18|TRBJ2-3|16|TRBD2
CASSPPGEGLTDTQYF
TGTGCCAGCTCACCACCGGGGGAGGGTCTCACAGATACGCAGTATTTT
>.|TRBV28|TRBJ1-5|12|.
CASSSLNQPQHF
TGTGCCAGCAGCTCCCTTAATCAGCCCCAGCATTTT
>.|TRBV5-1|TRBJ2-7|14|.
CASSLGQRTYEQYF
TGCGCCAGCAGCTTGGGACAGCGAACCTACGAGCAGTACTTC
>.|TRBV6-6|TRBJ1-4|15|.
CASSYSLQANEKLFF
TGTGCCAGCAGTTACTCTCTCCAGGCTAATGAAAAACTGTTTTTT
>.|TRBV4-1|TRBJ1-1|14|.
CASSQVSIGAEAFF
TGCGCCAGCAGCCAAGTGTCGATAGGCGCTGAAGCTTTCTTT
>.|TRBV5-5|TRBJ2-7|16|TRBD2
CASSFATGTSGIEQYF
TGTGCCAGCAGCTTTGCCACCGGGACTAGCGGGATCGAGCAGTACTTC
>few|TRBV7-2|TRBJ2-3|14|.
CASSLHTSPDTQYF
TGTGCCAGCAGCCTACACACTTCGCCAGATACGCAGTATTTT
>.|TRBV7-2|TRBJ2-3|16|.
CASSWEGLARTDTQYF
TGTGCCAGCAGCTGGGAAGGACTTGCCCGCACAGATACGCAGTATTTT
>few|TRBV30|TRBJ1-2|17|TRBD1
CAWTPGDRGRLGYGYTF
TGTGCCTGGACCCCCGGGGACAGGGGGCGCTTAGGCTATGGCTACACCTTC
>.|TRBV7-8|TRBJ2-1|13|.
CASSFRVFDEQFF
TGTGCCAGCAGCTTCCGGGTATTTGATGAGCAGTTCTTC
>.|TRBV3-1/TRBV3-2|TRBJ2-3|15|.
CASSQPGAAWVTQYF
TGTGCCAGCAGTCAACCCGGGGCGGCATGGGTTACGCAGTATTTT
>once|TRBV7-6|TRBJ2-3|15|.
CASSAQGFGTDTQYF
TGTGCCAGCAGCGCTCAGGGCTTCGGCACAGATACGCAGTATTTT
>.|TRBV6-5|TRBJ2-2|13|.
CASSYQDTGELFF
TGTGCCAGCAGTTACCAAGACACCGGGGAGCTGTTTTTT
>.|TRBV5-1|TRBJ2-3|15|TRBD2
CASVSAGGSMDTQYF
TGCGCCAGCGTCTCTGCGGGGGGCTCGATGGATACGCAGTATTTT
>.|TRBV29-1|TRBJ2-5|14|.
CSVTGQPPWETQYF
TGCAGCGTGACCGGACAGCCCCCATGGGAGACCCAGTACTTC
>.|TRBV21-1|TRBJ2-3|11|.
CASSNTDTQYF
TGTGCCAGCAGCAACACAGATACGCAGTATTTT
>.|TRBV7-9|TRBJ1-4|12|.
CASSSPYEKLFF
TGTGCCAGCAGCTCCCCCTATGAAAAACTGTTTTTT
>.|TRBV29-1|TRBJ2-3|14|TRBD2
CSVEGGTNSDTQYF
TGCAGCGTTGAAGGAGGGACTAACTCAGATACGCAGTATTTT
>.|TRBV19|TRBJ1-4|14|.
CASSIWGSTEKLFF
TGTGCCAGTAGTATATGGGGGTCCACGGAAAAACTGTTTTTT
>.|TRBV7-8|TRBJ1-5|15|.
CASSSSWAQTQPQHF
TGTGCCAGCAGCTCATCCTGGGCCCAGACTCAGCCCCAGCATTTT
>few|TRBV29-1|TRBJ1-3|15|TRBD1
CSVKQGAAGGNTIYF
TGCAGCGTTAAACAGGGGGCAGCGGGGGGAAACACCATATATTTT
>.|TRBV6-5|TRBJ1-5|15|.
CASSYSAGGNQPQHF
TGTGCCAGCAGTTACTCGGCGGGAGGTAATCAGCCCCAGCATTTT
>.|TRBV29-1|TRBJ1-2|13|TRBD1
CSVVRTGVEGYTF
TGCAGCGTTGTGCGGACAGGGGTGGAGGGCTACACCTTC
>.|TRBV27|TRBJ1-1|14|.
CASSFGHANTEAFF
TGTGCCAGCAGTTTCGGGCACGCGAACACTGAAGCTTTCTTT
>few|TRBV5-1|TRBJ1-6|17|TRBD1
CASSPTRDRGFDSPLHF
TGCGCCAGCAGCCCAACCCGGGACAGGGGATTTGATTCACCCCTCCACTTT
>once|TRBV19|TRBJ2-1|16|TRBD2
CASSGYSGKAYNEQFF
TGTGCCAGTAGTGGCTATAGCGGGAAGGCTTACAATGAGCAGTTCTTC
>.|TRBV4-1|TRBJ1-6|14|.
CASSQDQYDSPLHF
TGCGCCAGCAGCCAAGATCAGTATGATTCACCCCTCCACTTT
>.|TRBV2|TRBJ2-1|15|.
CASSESNRVYNEQFF
TGTGCCAGCAGTGAATCCAACAGGGTCTACAATGAGCAGTTCTTC
>.|TRBV7-2|TRBJ1-2|14|TRBD1
CASSRDRADYGYTF
TGTGCCAGCAGCCGGGACAGGGCGGACTATGGCTACACCTTC
>.|TRBV21-1|TRBJ2-5|16|.
CASYRRTSGGRETQYF
TGTGCCAGCTACCGTCGGACTAGCGGGGGCCGGGAGACCCAGTACTTC
>.|TRBV6-5|TRBJ2-7|12|.
CATFLGLWEQYF
TGTGCCACCTTTTTGGGGCTATGGGAGCAGTACTTC
>.|TRBV2|TRBJ1-4|17|TRBD1
CASNPMTGGATNEKLFF
TGTGCCAGCAACCCGATGACAGGGGGCGCGACTAATGAAAAACTGTTTTTT
>.|TRBV6-5|TRBJ1-1|14|.
CASSLQGVDTEAFF
TGTGCCAGCAGCCTCCAAGGGGTAGACACTGAAGCTTTCTTT
>.|TRBV18|TRBJ2-6|14|.
CASSPGSGANVLTF
TGTGCCAGCTCACCAGGCTCTGGGGCCAACGTCCTGACTTTC
>.|TRBV6-5|TRBJ2-1|14|.
CASRITSSYNEQFF
TGTGCCAGCAGGATAACTAGTTCCTACAATGAGCAGTTCTTC
>.|TRBV5-1|TRBJ2-7|14|.
CASSFGGGLAEQYF
TGCGCCAGCAGCTTCGGGGGCGGGTTGGCCGAGCAGTACTTC
>.|TRBV5-4|TRBJ2-1|17|.
CASSLGGGRSSYNEQFF
TGTGCCAGCAGCTTGGGGGGGGGCCGGAGCTCCTACAATGAGCAGTTCTTC
>once|TRBV24-1|TRBJ1-2|13|.
CATSDLTDYGYTF
TGTGCCACCAGTGATTTGACTGACTATGGCTACACCTTC
>.|TRBV7-6|TRBJ2-5|14|TRBD2
CASSLTSAGETQYF
TGTGCCAGCAGCTTGACTAGCGCCGGGGAGACCCAGTACTTC